The next 16 T cell receptor beta chains were all read from a single sample in a study of T cells in Graves' hyperthyroidism and ophthalmopathy. RNA transcripts were the template for amplifying TCR beta CDR3 regions. HTBI primers were the set used in a first-round RT-PCR of the TCR CDR3. TCRdb redid the calling of the multiplex PCR reads with MiXCR, one entry per CDR3 protein. The data hold about 690,000 distinct CDR3 sequences, with around 15% observed a single time. The sequenced material came from blood. Receptors were obtained from a man aged 45 to 65 with Graves' hyperthyroidism.

This clonotype was seen many times. This sequence joins TRBV2 and TRBJ2-1; TRBD1 or TRBD2 may be the D gene (6 bases each). There are 13 residues in the CDR3. Trimming cost V 6 bases and J 3 bases, with 9 bases left between them. Germline CDR1 and CDR2: SNHLY and FYNNEI. The CDR3 is CASRKGGYNEQFF. CDR3 nucleotides: TGTGCCAGCAGAAAGGGGGGCTACAATGAGCAGTTCTTC.

This clonotype was seen ten or more times. This rearrangement joins TRBV20-1 to TRBJ1-2; D call uncertain. This CDR3 has 12 amino acids. CDR1 is DFQATT and CDR2 is SNEGSKA in the germline V gene (reference sequence). The CDR3 sequence: CSRWTDNYGYTF. The CDR3 DNA sequence: TGCAGCAGATGGACGGATAACTATGGCTACACCTTC.

Many counts were recorded for this clonotype. The chain recombines TRBV30 with TRBJ2-7; D perhaps matches TRBD2 (6 bases). V lost 0 bases and J lost 5, with 14 bases in between. Looked up from germline, CDR1 is GTSNPN and CDR2 is SVGIG (reference sequence). The CDR3 sequence is 14 residues long. The CDR3 here is CAWSVGGPGDEQYF. The CDR3, as DNA: TGTGCCTGGAGTGTAGGAGGGCCTGGGGACGAGCAGTACTTC.

This clonotype was counted a few times. The chain couples TRBV5-1 to TRBJ1-1, with 7 bases identical to TRBD1. The J segment lost 4 bases and the V segment lost 3 bases, leaving 3 bases of the junction unmatched. There are 13 residues in the CDR3. The germline V gene encodes CDR1 SGHRS and CDR2 YFSETQ. CDR3 residues: CASSWGQTTEAFF. In DNA, the CDR3 is TGCGCCAGCAGCTGGGGACAGACCACTGAAGCTTTCTTT.

This clonotype was seen only a few times. V gene TRBV20-1 combines with J gene TRBJ1-1; a weak D match, TRBD1 (5 bases). The CDR3 length is 13 residues. Trimming cost V 5 bases and J 2 bases, with 12 bases left between them. Germline lookup yields CDR1 DFQATT and CDR2 SNEGSKA (reference sequence). The CDR3 bases are TGCAGTGCTTTTACCACAGGAAACACTGAAGCTTTCTTT. This sequence encodes CSAFTTGNTEAFF.

Many counts were recorded for this clonotype. The chain couples TRBV10-3 to TRBJ1-1; D gene ambiguous. The CDR3 totals 14 residues. The ends were cut back, 4 bases at V and 1 base at J, with 10 bases in the middle. The germline gives CDR1 ENHRY, CDR2 SYGVKD. In nucleotides, the CDR3 is TGTGCCATCAGTGGGAGGTTGGAGAACACTGAAGCTTTCTTT. Protein sequence: CAISGRLENTEAFF.

The rearrangement uses TRBV14 and TRBJ2-5; a weak D match, TRBD1 (5 bases). There are 17 residues in the CDR3. Trimming shortened V by 1 base and J by 4 bases, and 19 bases separated the two germline ends. Germline-derived CDR1 and CDR2 are SGHDN and FVKESK. The CDR3 DNA reads as TGTGCCAGCAGCCAAGGTCTCCCATCAGGGAATCTAGAGACCCAGTACTTC. Translated: CASSQGLPSGNLETQYF.

V gene TRBV28 combines with J gene TRBJ1-2; 10 bases fit TRBD1. V lost 4 bases and J lost 1; bases outside the gene matches: 3. Germline V gene lookup returns CDR1 MDHEN and CDR2 SYDVKM. The CDR3 runs to 15 residues. The DNA for the CDR3 is TGTGCCAGCAGTTACCGGGACAGGGGTAACTATGGCTACACCTTC. It is translated as CASSYRDRGNYGYTF.

This clonotype was seen many times. The genes are TRBV18 and TRBJ2-5, with D perhaps TRBD2 (5 bases). CDR1 and CDR2 (germline): KGHSH, LQKENI. The CDR3 runs to 15 residues. The ends were cut back, 2 bases at V and 5 bases at J, with 15 bases in the middle. The CDR3 nucleotides read TGTGCCAGCTCACCAGCTAGCTCGAGAGGGGAGACCCAGTACTTC. Amino acids: CASSPASSRGETQYF.

In this sample, this clonotype turned up many times. V gene TRBV27 combines with J gene TRBJ1-6, with no clear D. The CDR3 loop spans 14 amino acids. The germline V gene has CDR1 MNHEY and CDR2 SMNVEV (reference sequence). V was pared by 5 bases and J by 6 bases, with 11 bases between. The CDR3 sequence is CASSKGYGNSPLHF. CDR3 DNA sequence: TGTGCCAGCAGTAAGGGATATGGTAATTCACCCCTCCACTTT.

At least ten counts were recorded for this clonotype. V usage is TRBV6-1 and J usage is TRBJ1-6, with 10 bases lining up with TRBD1. Germline V gene lookup returns CDR1 MNHNS and CDR2 SASEGT. Germline trimming cut 1 base from V and 10 bases from J; bases unmatched to any gene: 4. This CDR3 region has 15 residues. In DNA, the CDR3 is TGTGCCAGCAGTGAAGTGGGGGACAGGGGCTCACCCCTCCACTTT. It translates to CASSEVGDRGSPLHF.

This clonotype was seen many times. V and J are TRBV24-1 and TRBJ2-1; a weak D match, TRBD2 (5 bases). From germline, CDR1 is KGHDR and CDR2 SFDVKD. Trimming shortened V by 4 bases and J by 4 bases, and 22 bases separated the two germline ends. This CDR3 comprises 18 residues. The CDR3 bases are TGTGCCACCAGTGAAAGACCGAGCGGACCCTCCCGGTACAATGAGCAGTTCTTC. Protein sequence: CATSERPSGPSRYNEQFF.

This clonotype was found a few times. The DNA for the CDR3 is TGTGCCAGCAGTCTATTGACTAGCGGCACAGATACGCAGTATTTT. Protein product: CASSLLTSGTDTQYF. This sequence joins TRBV28 and TRBJ2-3; 8 bases are a match to TRBD2. V trimming: 5 bases; J trimming: 1 base; junction bases outside the gene matches: 5. CDR3 length equals 15 residues. CDR1 MDHEN and CDR2 SYDVKM come from the germline V gene.

The sample holds many counts of this clonotype. The rearrangement uses TRBV20-1 and TRBJ2-5; the D gene is possibly TRBD1 (6 bases). V was clipped by 6 bases and J by 5 bases, with 25 bases between them. Germline assignment: CDR1 DFQATT and CDR2 SNEGSKA (reference sequence). The CDR3 has 16 amino acids. CDR3 protein: CSADESGSGQGETQYF. CDR3 sequence (DNA): TGCAGTGCCGATGAGAGTGGTTCGGGGCAGGGGGAGACCCAGTACTTC.

At least ten counts were recorded for this clonotype. The V and J genes are TRBV12-3 or TRBV12-4 and TRBJ1-3; D gene uncertain. V gave up 6 bases and J gave up 0 bases, with 12 bases separating them. The CDR3 runs to 15 residues. The CDR3 coding sequence is TGTGCCAGCAGCACCTCTACAGCCTCTGGAAACACCATATATTTT. Translation: CASSTSTASGNTIYF.

This clonotype appeared many times. This chain links TRBV19 with TRBJ1-5; D is perhaps TRBD1 (6 bases). The CDR3 extends over 16 amino acids. Between the trimmed V and J ends, which lost 4 bases and 7 bases, there was a span of 20 bases. Germline-derived CDR1 and CDR2 are LNHDA and SQIVND (reference sequence). CDR3 DNA: TGTGCCAGTAGTACCCGGGGAGGGGGTCTTGGGCAGCCCCAGCATTTT. Its translation is CASSTRGGGLGQPQHF. Filled out from reference TRBV19 and TRBJ1-5, the complete variable domain reads DGGITQSPKYLFRKEGQNVTLSCEQNLNHDAMYWYRQDPGQGLRLIYYSQIVNDFQKGDIAEGYSVSREKKESFPLTVTSAQKNPTAFYLCASSTRGGGLGQPQHFGDGTRLSIL.